A single sample is the source of the 16 T cell receptor beta chains below, sequenced in a study of beta chain features in type 1 diabetes (dated by TCRdb to the late 2010s). The library relied on the immunoSEQ multiplex PCR assay. The entire amount of isolated RNA was reverse transcribed using the High Capacity cDNA Reverse Transcription Kit, so the sequenced TCRB transcripts were expressed ones. Imported from immuneACCESS, the table was reduced by TCRdb to in-frame sequences with V and J called. These copies leave out some clones; in studies compared against another copy, an unresolved V gene accounts for under half, and the cause of the remainder is not known. In this sample the table shows 850,000 to 900,000 clones, under 20% of which occur a single time. 0.023% of the sample lies in the top ten. Sequencing input: naive CD4+ T cells from blood. In light of the paper, this sample's cell subset or site label describes: true naive CD4+ T cells. Receptors were obtained from a woman aged 18-30 years in good health.

V and J are TRBV6-6 and TRBJ1-2; 8 nucleotides agree with TRBD1. The CDR3 extends over 16 amino acids. Germline V gene sequence: CDR1 MNHNY, CDR2 SVGAGI (reference sequence). V lost 6 bases, J lost 5 bases, and 14 bases stayed unmatched. In DNA, the CDR3 is TGTGCCAGCAGACGGAGTGTTGGACAGGGAATTTATGGCTACACCTTC. Amino acids: CASRRSVGQGIYGYTF.

This clone showed up just a few times. V usage is TRBV2 and J usage is TRBJ2-5; D not certain. The closer fit of TRBJ2-7 to the DNA end suggests the J call may be wrong. The CDR3 loop spans 15 amino acids. Germline V CDR1 and CDR2: SNHLY, FYNNEI. The CDR3 sequence: CASSESHVPSYEQYF. The CDR3 DNA follows: TGTGCCAGCAGTGAGTCCCACGTTCCCTCCTACGAGCAGTACTTC.

V and J are TRBV7-2 and TRBJ2-4, with TRBD2 matching 13 bases. Per the germline V gene, CDR1 is SGHTA and CDR2 is FQGNSA. V shed 5 bases, J shed 8 bases, and the junction held 3 bases outside the gene matches. This CDR3 region has 14 residues. This CDR3 is CASSPGLAGDIQYF. In DNA, the CDR3 is TGTGCCAGCAGCCCCGGACTAGCGGGAGACATTCAGTACTTC.

This clone was counted only a few times. The chain links TRBV7-2 to TRBJ1-4; D not resolved. This CDR3 region has 15 residues. Per germline, CDR1 SGHTA and CDR2 FQGNSA. Trimming took off 1 base at V and 3 bases at J, with 9 bases between the two ends. The CDR3 loop reads CASSLVGESNEKLFF. The CDR3 bases are TGTGCCAGCAGCTTAGTTGGGGAGTCTAATGAAAAACTGTTTTTT.

The V gene is TRBV10-3, the J gene TRBJ2-7; 11 positions match TRBD2. V lost 3 bases, J lost 7 bases, and 11 bases stayed unmatched. The CDR3 totals 16 residues. CDR1 is ENHRY, CDR2 SYGVKD, per germline. The CDR3 DNA reads TGTGCCATCAGTGAACCGACTAGCGGGACGTATTGGGAGCAGTACTTC. Translated: CAISEPTSGTYWEQYF.

This chain connects TRBV7-2 to TRBJ2-2; 12 bases map to TRBD2. This CDR3 has 18 amino acids. Per germline, CDR1 SGHTA and CDR2 FQGNSA. V lost 2 bases and J lost 5; bases outside the gene matches: 9. CDR3 in DNA: TGTGCCAGCAGCTTATCTAGGACTAGCGGGACGTTAACCGGGGAGCTGTTTTTT. It codes for CASSLSRTSGTLTGELFF.

This clone turned up a few times. The V and J genes are TRBV5-6 and TRBJ2-1; D might be TRBD2 (6 bases). CDR1 and CDR2 from the germline V gene are SGHDT and YYEEEE. The CDR3 contains 15 residues. The V gene lost 2 bases and the J gene lost 0 bases, with 9 bases spanning the gap. For the CDR3, the DNA is TGTGCCAGCAGCTTCGGGAGAATCTCCTACAATGAGCAGTTCTTC. Translating it yields CASSFGRISYNEQFF.

This clone occurred a few times. Additional DNA sequences in this sample encode the identical CDR3. For the CDR3, the DNA is TGTGCCAGCAGTTTACTTAATGAGCAGTTCTTC. This encodes CASSLLNEQFF. This chain joins TRBV28 and TRBJ2-1; no clear D gene. Per germline, CDR1 MDHEN and CDR2 SYDVKM. V was trimmed by 2 bases and J by 7 bases, leaving 3 bases between them. The CDR3 is 11 amino acids. The whole variable domain, remainder taken from reference TRBV28 and TRBJ2-1, is DVKVTQSSRYLVKRTGEKVFLECVQDMDHENMFWYRQDPGLGLRLIYFSYDVKMKEKGDIPEGYSVSREKKERFSLILESASTNQTSMYLCASSLLNEQFFGPGTRLTVL.

This clone was seen a handful of times. This sequence joins TRBV7-2 and TRBJ1-2; 7 bases match TRBD1. Germline V gene sequence: CDR1 SGHTA, CDR2 FQGNSA. Trimming cost V 5 bases and J 1 base; bases outside gene matches: 7. CDR3 length: 15 amino acids. CDR3 residues: CASSPGQEHNYGYTF. DNA for the CDR3: TGTGCCAGCAGCCCCGGACAGGAGCATAACTATGGCTACACCTTC.

In its sample, this clone was seen a few times. The gene calls are TRBV10-3 and TRBJ2-7; 9 nucleotides match TRBD1. CDR1 and CDR2 from the germline V gene are ENHRY and SYGVKD. V lost 5 bases and J lost 6; bases outside the gene matches: 5. The CDR3 extends over 13 amino acids. CDR3 bases: TGTGCCATCAGTCCGGGACAGGGAATCGAGCAGTACTTC. Translation gives CAISPGQGIEQYF.

This clone has a handful of counts. The chain is built from TRBV7-9 and TRBJ2-1; TRBD2 agrees at 9 bases. This CDR3 has 16 residues. V dropped 4 bases and J dropped 5; count of bases not matched to a gene: 9. Germline V CDR1 and CDR2: SEHNR, FQNEAQ (reference sequence). CDR3 bases: TGTGCCAGCAGCTATAGCGGGAGAGGGAGGGACAATGAGCAGTTCTTC. It yields the protein CASSYSGRGRDNEQFF.

There are a few counts of this clone. The V call is TRBV7-2, the J call TRBJ1-1; D gene unclear. V was shortened by 6 bases and J by 0 bases, with 8 bases between the two germline ends. This CDR3 spans 13 amino acids. The germline V gene has CDR1 SGHTA and CDR2 FQGNSA. CDR3: CASRKELNTEAFF. The CDR3 bases are TGTGCCAGCAGAAAAGAGTTGAACACTGAAGCTTTCTTT.

V usage is TRBV10-3 and J usage is TRBJ2-3; no firm D call. The CDR3 has 13 amino acids. CDR1 and CDR2 from the germline V gene are ENHRY and SYGVKD. With 11 bases removed from V and 1 base from J, the gap between germline ends came to 13 bases. The CDR3: CAPKPTRTDTQYF. The CDR3 DNA reads TGTGCCCCGAAGCCGACCCGCACAGATACGCAGTATTTT.

This clone has a handful of counts. Different DNA sequences within this sample yield the same CDR3. This chain connects TRBV5-1 to TRBJ2-5, with D possibly being TRBD2 (6 bases). Looked up from germline, CDR1 is SGHRS and CDR2 is YFSETQ. Trimming stripped 0 bases from V and 5 bases from J, with 8 bases between. The CDR3 runs to 13 residues. DNA for the CDR3: TGCGCCAGCAGCTTGGCGGGGGTTGAGACCCAGTACTTC. Residues: CASSLAGVETQYF.

The chain carries TRBV10-2 and TRBJ2-3, with 9 bases identical to TRBD2. In germline, CDR1 is WSHSY, CDR2 SAAADI. The CDR3 extends over 16 amino acids. V lost 4 bases to trimming and J lost 3 bases; unmatched junction nucleotides: 8. CDR3 loop: CASSVLAGMGTDTQYF. CDR3 coding DNA: TGCGCCAGCAGTGTCCTAGCGGGAATGGGTACAGATACGCAGTATTTT.

This clone occurred a few times. One junction end does not reproduce the germline sequence, and a read error may be involved. The chain is built from TRBV7-7 and TRBJ2-1; 8 nucleotides match TRBD1. The germline CDR1 and CDR2 sequences are SSHAT and FNYEAQ (reference sequence). CDR3 length: 16 residues. CDR3 amino acids: CASSRDRGHRDNEQFF. The CDR3 nucleotides read TGTGCTAGCAGTCGTGACAGGGGACACCGGGACAATGAGCAGTTCTTC.